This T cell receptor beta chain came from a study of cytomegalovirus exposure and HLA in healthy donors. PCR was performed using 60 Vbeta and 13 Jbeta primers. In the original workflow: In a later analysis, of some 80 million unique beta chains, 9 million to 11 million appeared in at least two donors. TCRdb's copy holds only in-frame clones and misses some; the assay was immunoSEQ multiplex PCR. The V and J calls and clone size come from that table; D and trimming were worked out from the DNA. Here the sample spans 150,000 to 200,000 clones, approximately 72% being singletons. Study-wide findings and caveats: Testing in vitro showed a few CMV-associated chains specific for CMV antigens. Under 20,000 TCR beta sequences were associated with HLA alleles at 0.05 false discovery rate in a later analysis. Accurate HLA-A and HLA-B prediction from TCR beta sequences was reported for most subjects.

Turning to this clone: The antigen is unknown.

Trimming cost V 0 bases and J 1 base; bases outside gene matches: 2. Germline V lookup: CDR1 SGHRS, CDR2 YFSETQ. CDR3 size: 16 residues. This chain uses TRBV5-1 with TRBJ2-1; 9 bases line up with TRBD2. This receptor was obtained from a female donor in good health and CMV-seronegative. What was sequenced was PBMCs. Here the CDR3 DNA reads TGCGCCAGCAGCTTGGGACTAGCGGTTTCCTACAATGAGCAGTTCTTC. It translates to CASSLGLAVSYNEQFF.